This T cell receptor beta chain is drawn from a study of identical twins. General study results and limits: Sequences that were out-of-frame, alpha and twin-shared displayed an excess of low generation probability. In zero-insertion analyses, partial confounding could arise from invariant MAIT and iNKT cells.

With respect to this clonotype: What it binds is not known.

The CDR3 has 13 amino acids. V lost 4 bases, J lost 6 bases, and 12 bases lay in between. The germline V gene encodes CDR1 ENHRY and CDR2 SYGVKD. Through template switching, a universal primer site was introduced, and the cDNA contained unique molecular identifiers. One entry per CDR3 protein results from TCRdb running MiXCR on the 5' RACE reads. The table includes fewer than 650,000 distinct CDR3 sequences, roughly 9.9% detected once. These same records also appear under a second study, on yellow fever vaccine responses in identical twins.

The sequenced sample was PBMCs. The origin of this receptor is a woman in her late teens or twenties in good health. The chain joins TRBV10-3 to TRBJ1-2; D ambiguous. CDR3 amino acids: CAISVEGAHGYTF. CDR3 nucleotide sequence: TGTGCCATCAGTGTGGAAGGAGCTCATGGCTACACCTTC.